Given below is one TCR beta chain in context. Its cognate antigen is unknown. This specimen comes from a study of radiotherapy plus CTLA-4 blockade in lung cancer. Study at large: Roughly 17% of patients responded objectively, and around 32% achieved disease control. General study points: After radiotherapy and ipilimumab, tumor-derived clones expanded in peripheral blood. Best predicting response, reportedly, were early blood T cell clone dynamics, with interferon-beta.

Treatment of patients with chemo-refractory metastatic non-small-cell lung cancer consisted of focal radiation plus CTLA-4 blockade with ipilimumab. TCRdb's table, derived via immunoSEQ multiplex PCR, lists solely in-frame clones and lacks some. Of around 90,000 clones listed, over 75% are singletons. The sequence derives from a human donor with non-small cell lung cancer that progressed on radiotherapy plus ipilimumab. The sequenced sample was peripheral blood, obtained from a patient treated with radiotherapy plus ipilimumab.

The CDR3 loop reads CATSVGQTREQYF. CDR3 nucleotides: TGTGCCACCAGCGTCGGACAAACGAGGGAGCAGTACTTC. The rearrangement uses TRBV15 and TRBJ2-5; D is perhaps TRBD1 or TRBD2 (5 bases each). The V gene's germline CDR1 is LNHNV and CDR2 YYDKDF (reference sequence). V was trimmed by 5 bases and J by 11 bases, leaving 18 bases between them. The CDR3 contains 13 residues. Variable domain in full (rest from reference TRBV15 and TRBJ2-5): DAMVIQNPRYQVTQFGKPVTLSCSQTLNHNVMYWYQQKSSQAPKLLFHYYDKDFNNEADTPDNFQSRRPNTSFCFLDIRSPGLGDTAMYLCATSVGQTREQYFGPGTRLLVL.